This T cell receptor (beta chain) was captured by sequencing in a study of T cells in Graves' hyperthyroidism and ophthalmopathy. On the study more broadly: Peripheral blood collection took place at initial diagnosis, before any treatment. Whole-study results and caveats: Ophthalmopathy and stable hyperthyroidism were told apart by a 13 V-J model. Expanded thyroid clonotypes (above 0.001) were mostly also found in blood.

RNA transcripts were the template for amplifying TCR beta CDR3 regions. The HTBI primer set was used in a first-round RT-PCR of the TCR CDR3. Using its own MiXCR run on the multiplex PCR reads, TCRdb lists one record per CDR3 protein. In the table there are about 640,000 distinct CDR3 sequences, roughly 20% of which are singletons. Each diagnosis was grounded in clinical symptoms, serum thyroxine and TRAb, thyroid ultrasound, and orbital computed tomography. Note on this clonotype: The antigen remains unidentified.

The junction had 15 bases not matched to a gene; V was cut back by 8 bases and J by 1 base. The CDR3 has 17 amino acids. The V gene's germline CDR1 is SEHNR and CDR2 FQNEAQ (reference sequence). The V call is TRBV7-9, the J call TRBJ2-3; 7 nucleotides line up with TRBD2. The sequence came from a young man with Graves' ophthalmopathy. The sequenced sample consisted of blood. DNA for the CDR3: TGTGCCAGCCTCCGAGCGGGATCGAGGAGGGGCACAGATACGCAGTATTTT. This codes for CASLRAGSRRGTDTQYF.